This T cell receptor beta chain appears in the sequencing data of a study of OX40 agonist ivuxolimab in advanced cancers. Germline V gene sequence: CDR1 SGHRS, CDR2 YFSETQ. With V trimmed by 2 bases and J by 8 bases, 7 bases remained unmatched. The CDR3 sequence is 15 residues long. Profiling relied on immunoSEQ multiplex PCR, and the TCRdb table lists in-frame clones only, not all of them. Altogether about 64,000 clones are present, about four fifths being singletons, with the ten largest covering roughly 5.1%. This sample comprised CD4+ or CD8+ T cells sorted from blood, obtained in a trial of the OX40 agonist ivuxolimab. This TCR derives from an adult with an advanced solid tumor such as melanoma, head and neck, liver or kidney cancer. The V call is TRBV5-1, the J call TRBJ2-1; 10 bases match TRBD1. The chain's CDR3 is CASSLGRGTGDEQFF. CDR3 coding DNA: TGCGCCAGCAGCTTAGGCCGCGGGACAGGGGATGAGCAGTTCTTC.